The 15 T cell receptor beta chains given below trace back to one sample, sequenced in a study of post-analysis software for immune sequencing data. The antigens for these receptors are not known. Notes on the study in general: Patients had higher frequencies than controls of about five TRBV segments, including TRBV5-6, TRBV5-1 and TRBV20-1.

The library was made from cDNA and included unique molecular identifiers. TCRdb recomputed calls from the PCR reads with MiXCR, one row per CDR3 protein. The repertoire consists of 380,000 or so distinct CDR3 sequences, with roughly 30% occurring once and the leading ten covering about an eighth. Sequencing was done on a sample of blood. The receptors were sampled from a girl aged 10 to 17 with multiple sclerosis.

Here the CDR3 reads CASSPGPQNPYF. CDR3 coding DNA: TGTGCCAGCTCCCCCGGGCCCCAAAATCCGTATTTT. The chain combines TRBV12-3 or TRBV12-4 with TRBJ2-3; D is ambiguous. CDR3 length equals 12 residues. The V end lost 8 bases, the J end lost 14 bases, and 20 bases lay between the germline ends.

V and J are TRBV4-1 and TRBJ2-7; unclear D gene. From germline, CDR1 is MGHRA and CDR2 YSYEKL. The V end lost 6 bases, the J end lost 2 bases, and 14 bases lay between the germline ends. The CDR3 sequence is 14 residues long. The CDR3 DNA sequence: TGCGCCAGCAGTCTAATGGACGGCACCTACGAGCAGTACTTC. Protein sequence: CASSLMDGTYEQYF.

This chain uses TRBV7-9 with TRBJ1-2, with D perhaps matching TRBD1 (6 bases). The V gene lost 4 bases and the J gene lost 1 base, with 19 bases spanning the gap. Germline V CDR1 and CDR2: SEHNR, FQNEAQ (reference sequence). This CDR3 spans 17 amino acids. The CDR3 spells CASSSPERTVDNYGYTF. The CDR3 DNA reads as TGTGCCAGCAGCTCGCCCGAACGGACAGTGGATAACTATGGCTACACCTTC.

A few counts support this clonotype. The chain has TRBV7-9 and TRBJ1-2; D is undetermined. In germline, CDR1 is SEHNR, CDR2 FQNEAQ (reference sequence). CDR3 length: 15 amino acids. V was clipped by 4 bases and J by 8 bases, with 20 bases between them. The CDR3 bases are TGTGCCAGCAGCTCAGAGGCATTCTTTTCGGGAGGCTACACCTTC. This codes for CASSSEAFFSGGYTF.

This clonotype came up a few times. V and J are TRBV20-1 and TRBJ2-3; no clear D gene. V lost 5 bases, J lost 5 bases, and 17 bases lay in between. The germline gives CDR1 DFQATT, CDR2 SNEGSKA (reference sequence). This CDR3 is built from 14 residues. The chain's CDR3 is CSARPGRLRDTQYF. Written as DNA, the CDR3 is TGCAGTGCTCGTCCAGGCCGGCTAAGAGATACGCAGTATTTT.

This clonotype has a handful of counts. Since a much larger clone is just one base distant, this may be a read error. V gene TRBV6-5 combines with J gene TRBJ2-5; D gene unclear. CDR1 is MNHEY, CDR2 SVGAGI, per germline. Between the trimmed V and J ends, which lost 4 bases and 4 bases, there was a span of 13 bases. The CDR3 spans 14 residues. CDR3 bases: TGTGCCAGCAGTTGCTCGGGCAGCACAGAGACCCAGTACTTC. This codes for CASSCSGSTETQYF.

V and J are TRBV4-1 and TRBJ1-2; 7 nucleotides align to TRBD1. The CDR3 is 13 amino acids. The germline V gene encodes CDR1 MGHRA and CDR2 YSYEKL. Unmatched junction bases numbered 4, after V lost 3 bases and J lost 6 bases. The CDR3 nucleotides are TGCGCCAGCAGCCAGACAGGGTTCGATGGCTACACCTTC. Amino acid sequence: CASSQTGFDGYTF.

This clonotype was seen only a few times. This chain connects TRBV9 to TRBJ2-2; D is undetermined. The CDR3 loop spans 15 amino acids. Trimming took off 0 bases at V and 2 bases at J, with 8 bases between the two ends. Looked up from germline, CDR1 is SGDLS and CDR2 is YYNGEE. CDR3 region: CASSVAWPNTGELFF. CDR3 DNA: TGTGCCAGCAGCGTAGCTTGGCCTAACACCGGGGAGCTGTTTTTT.

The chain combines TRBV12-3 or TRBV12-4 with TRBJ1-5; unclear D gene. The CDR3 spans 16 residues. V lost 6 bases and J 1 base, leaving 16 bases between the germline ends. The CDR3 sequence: CASRGGLEESNQPQHF. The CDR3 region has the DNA TGTGCCAGCAGGGGAGGGTTGGAAGAAAGCAATCAGCCCCAGCATTTT.

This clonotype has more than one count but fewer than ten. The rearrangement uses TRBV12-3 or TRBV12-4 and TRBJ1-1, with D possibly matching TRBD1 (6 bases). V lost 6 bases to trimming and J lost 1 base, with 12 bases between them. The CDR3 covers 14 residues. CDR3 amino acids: CASSHGQSNTEAFF. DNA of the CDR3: TGTGCCAGCAGCCACGGACAGTCGAACACTGAAGCTTTCTTT.

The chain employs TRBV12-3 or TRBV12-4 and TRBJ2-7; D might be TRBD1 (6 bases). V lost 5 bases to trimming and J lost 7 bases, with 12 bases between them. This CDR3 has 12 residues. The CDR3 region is CASSPDRPEQYF. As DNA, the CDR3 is TGTGCCAGCAGTCCCGACAGGCCGGAGCAGTACTTC.

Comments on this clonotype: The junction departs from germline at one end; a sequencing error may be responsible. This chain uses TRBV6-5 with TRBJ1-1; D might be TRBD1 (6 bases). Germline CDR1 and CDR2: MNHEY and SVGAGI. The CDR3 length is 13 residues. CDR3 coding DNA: TGTGCCAGCAGACAGGGCCTGAACGCTGAAGCTTTCTTT. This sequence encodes CASRQGLNAEAFF.

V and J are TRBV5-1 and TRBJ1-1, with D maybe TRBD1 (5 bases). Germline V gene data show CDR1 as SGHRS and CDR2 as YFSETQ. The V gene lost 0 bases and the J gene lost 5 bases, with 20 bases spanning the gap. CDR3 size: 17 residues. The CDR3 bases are TGCGCCAGCAGCTTGGGGGGTGAGTATGGGGCGAGAACTGAAGCTTTCTTT. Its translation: CASSLGGEYGARTEAFF.

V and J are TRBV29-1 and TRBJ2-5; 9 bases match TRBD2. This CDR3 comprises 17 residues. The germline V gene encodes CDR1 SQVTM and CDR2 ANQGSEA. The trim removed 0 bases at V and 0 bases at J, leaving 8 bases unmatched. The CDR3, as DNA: TGCAGCGTTGAAGATCCCCAGCGGGGGGAGTACCAAGAGACCCAGTACTTC. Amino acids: CSVEDPQRGEYQETQYF.

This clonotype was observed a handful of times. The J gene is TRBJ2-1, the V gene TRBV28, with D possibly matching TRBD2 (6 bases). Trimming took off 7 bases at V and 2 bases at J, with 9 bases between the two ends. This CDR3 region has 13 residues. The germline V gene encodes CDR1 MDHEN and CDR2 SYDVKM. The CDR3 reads CASKGGAYNEQFF. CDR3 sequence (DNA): TGTGCCAGCAAGGGCGGGGCCTACAATGAGCAGTTCTTC.